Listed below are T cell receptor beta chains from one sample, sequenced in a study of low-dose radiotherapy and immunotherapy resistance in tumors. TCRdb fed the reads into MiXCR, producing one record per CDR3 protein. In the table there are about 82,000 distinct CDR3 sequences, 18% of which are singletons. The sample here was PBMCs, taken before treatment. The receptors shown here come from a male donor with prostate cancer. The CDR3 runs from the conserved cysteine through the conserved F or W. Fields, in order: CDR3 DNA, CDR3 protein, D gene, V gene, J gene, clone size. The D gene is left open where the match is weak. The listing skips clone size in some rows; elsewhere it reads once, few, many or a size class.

CDR3nt: TGTGCCAGCAGCTTAGGCGGACTAGCGGGGGTGGATACGCAGTATTTT
CDR3aa: CASSLGGLAGVDTQYF
d_gene: TRBD2
v_gene: TRBV11-2
j_gene: TRBJ2-3
abundance: many

CDR3nt: TGTGCCAGCAGCCCGCACGGGACCACCCTCGGGGGGTCTGGGGCCAACGTCCTGACTTTC
CDR3aa: CASSPHGTTLGGSGANVLTF
d_gene: TRBD2
v_gene: TRBV5-4
j_gene: TRBJ2-6
abundance: -

CDR3nt: TGTGCCAGCAGAAAAGCTAGGGGGTTTAACACCGGGGAGCTGTTTTTT
CDR3aa: CASRKARGFNTGELFF
d_gene: -
v_gene: TRBV6-5
j_gene: TRBJ2-2
abundance: many

CDR3nt: TGTGCCAGCAGCTTAGCATATAGGGGCCGAAGTAATGAAAAACTGTTTTTT
CDR3aa: CASSLAYRGRSNEKLFF
d_gene: -
v_gene: TRBV7-2
j_gene: TRBJ1-4
abundance: many

CDR3nt: TGTGCCAGCAGTTTCCCCGGCGGGGAGCTGTTTTTT
CDR3aa: CASSFPGGELFF
d_gene: -
v_gene: TRBV27
j_gene: TRBJ2-2
abundance: many

CDR3nt: TGTGCCAGCAGCTTGGGGGCTAGCGGCTACGAGCAGTACTTC
CDR3aa: CASSLGASGYEQYF
d_gene: TRBD2
v_gene: TRBV5-5
j_gene: TRBJ2-7
abundance: many

CDR3nt: TGTGCCAGCAGCTTTGACGGGGGCACCGGGGAGCTGTTTTTT
CDR3aa: CASSFDGGTGELFF
d_gene: -
v_gene: TRBV7-2
j_gene: TRBJ2-2
abundance: many

CDR3nt: TGCAGTGCTGGACAGGGGGCGGGGGACGAGCAGTACTTC
CDR3aa: CSAGQGAGDEQYF
d_gene: TRBD1
v_gene: TRBV20-1
j_gene: TRBJ2-7
abundance: many

CDR3nt: TGCGCCAGCAGCTTGAACGCAGGGACCTTCAATGAGCAGTTCTTC
CDR3aa: CASSLNAGTFNEQFF
d_gene: -
v_gene: TRBV5-1
j_gene: TRBJ2-1
abundance: many

CDR3nt: TGTGCCAGCAGCCCGAGGACAGTCTACGAGCAGTACTTC
CDR3aa: CASSPRTVYEQYF
d_gene: -
v_gene: TRBV5-6
j_gene: TRBJ2-7
abundance: many

CDR3nt: TGCAGCGCAAATTCAGGGGGCGAGTACGAGCAGTACTTC
CDR3aa: CSANSGGEYEQYF
d_gene: TRBD1
v_gene: TRBV29-1
j_gene: TRBJ2-7
abundance: many

CDR3nt: TGTGCCAGCAGATCGCAACCAGCTGGAGCTTTCTTT
CDR3aa: CASRSQPAGAFF
d_gene: -
v_gene: TRBV28
j_gene: TRBJ1-1
abundance: many

CDR3nt: TGTGCCAGCAGTGTGGCGGGTCGTTACTACGAGCAGTACTTC
CDR3aa: CASSVAGRYYEQYF
d_gene: -
v_gene: TRBV6-2/TRBV6-3
j_gene: TRBJ2-7
abundance: -

CDR3nt: TGCAGTGCTAGAGATGGGAGCGGCTCTTCCAATGAGCAGTTCTTC
CDR3aa: CSARDGSGSSNEQFF
d_gene: -
v_gene: TRBV20-1
j_gene: TRBJ2-1
abundance: -

CDR3nt: TGCGCCAGCAGCTTGACTCAAAGCTCCTACAATGAGCAGTTCTTC
CDR3aa: CASSLTQSSYNEQFF
d_gene: -
v_gene: TRBV5-1
j_gene: TRBJ2-1
abundance: many

CDR3nt: TGTGCCTGGACCCCGCCGGGGAAAGCTTTCTTT
CDR3aa: CAWTPPGKAFF
d_gene: -
v_gene: TRBV30
j_gene: TRBJ1-1
abundance: many

CDR3nt: TGTGCCAGCAGATACACCGGGTTCGGCTACACCTTC
CDR3aa: CASRYTGFGYTF
d_gene: -
v_gene: TRBV7-2
j_gene: TRBJ1-2
abundance: many

CDR3nt: TGCAGTGCTAGAGATGTCCCTAGCGGTCACAGGGAGCAGTACTTC
CDR3aa: CSARDVPSGHREQYF
d_gene: TRBD2
v_gene: TRBV20-1
j_gene: TRBJ2-7
abundance: many

CDR3nt: TGCAGCGTTGGTTCAACACCGGATGAGCAGTTCTTC
CDR3aa: CSVGSTPDEQFF
d_gene: -
v_gene: TRBV29-1
j_gene: TRBJ2-1
abundance: medium-sized

CDR3nt: TGCGCCAGCAGCCAGGCGGTGAGCTCTGGGGCCAACGTCCTGACTTTC
CDR3aa: CASSQAVSSGANVLTF
d_gene: -
v_gene: TRBV4-1
j_gene: TRBJ2-6
abundance: -